The 16 T cell receptor beta chains reported below all come from one sample, sequenced in a study of blood T cells in healthy people across ages. It was with a sample-barcoded 5' primer and a J-beta primer mix that a second PCR of about 6 to 12 cycles was run. One entry per CDR3 protein results from TCRdb running MiXCR on the 5' RACE reads. The table includes 650,000 or so distinct CDR3 sequences, approximately 52% detected once. Material: blood. These receptors were obtained from a woman of 80 years or more in good health.

V and J are TRBV30 and TRBJ2-2, with D uncertain. Germline V lookup: CDR1 GTSNPN, CDR2 SVGIG (reference sequence). V was cut by 0 bases and J by 2 bases, with 4 bases left in between. This CDR3 is built from 13 residues. For the CDR3, the DNA is TGTGCCTGGAGTGTCTTCAACACCGGGGAGCTGTTTTTT. Amino acid sequence: CAWSVFNTGELFF.

In this sample, this clonotype turned up many times. The CDR3 DNA sequence: TGTGCCAGTAGTATCCCGGGACTATCCTACAATGAGCAGTTCTTC. It yields the protein CASSIPGLSYNEQFF. The chain uses TRBV19 and TRBJ2-1; 7 nucleotides match TRBD2. The length of the CDR3 is 15 residues. Germline CDR1 is LNHDA and CDR2 is SQIVND (reference sequence). J lost 1 base, V lost 3 bases, and 3 bases had no gene match.

The chain is built from TRBV29-1 and TRBJ2-1, with 7 bases identical to TRBD1. Germline assignment: CDR1 SQVTM and CDR2 ANQGSEA. Losses at the gene ends were 7 bases for V and 4 bases for J; bases not matched to a gene: 7. The CDR3 consists of 13 residues. In DNA form, the CDR3 reads TGCAGCGCCGACCCGGGACAGTACAATGAGCAGTTCTTC. Translation: CSADPGQYNEQFF.

Ten or more counts support this clonotype. The chain employs TRBV6-5 and TRBJ2-3, with D possibly matching TRBD1 (8 bases). The germline CDR1 and CDR2 sequences are MNHEY and SVGAGI. This CDR3 has 14 residues. V was clipped by 3 bases and J by 6 bases, with 13 bases between them. The CDR3 coding sequence is TGTGCCAGCAGTTATGACAGGGGAGGGGATACGCAGTATTTT. Protein sequence: CASSYDRGGDTQYF.

This clonotype was picked up many times. The J gene is TRBJ1-6, the V gene TRBV6-6; D unresolved. Germline loops: CDR1 MNHNY, CDR2 SVGAGI (reference sequence). This CDR3 comprises 14 residues. V lost 6 bases to trimming and J lost 7 bases, with 13 bases between them. DNA for the CDR3: TGTGCCAGCAGCCCCGGACGGTTGAATTCACCCCTCCACTTT. Protein sequence: CASSPGRLNSPLHF.

The chain carries TRBV15 and TRBJ2-2; D gene uncertain. Germline V gene lookup returns CDR1 LNHNV and CDR2 YYDKDF (reference sequence). The V and J ends lost 0 bases and 7 bases respectively, with 6 bases between them. This CDR3 comprises 13 residues. The CDR3 DNA reads as TGTGCCACCAGCAGAGATAAGGACGGGGAGCTGTTTTTT. Its protein product is CATSRDKDGELFF.

V and J are TRBV20-1 and TRBJ1-5; D ambiguous. V was shortened by 4 bases and J by 2 bases, with 9 bases between the two germline ends. Looked up from germline, CDR1 is DFQATT and CDR2 is SNEGSKA (reference sequence). CDR3 length equals 13 residues. Here the CDR3 reads CSATREGNQPQHF. DNA of the CDR3: TGCAGTGCTACACGTGAAGGCAATCAGCCCCAGCATTTT.

This sequence joins TRBV5-4 and TRBJ1-1; perhaps TRBD1 as D (6 bases). Trimming removed 3 bases at V and 0 bases at J, with 12 bases between. Germline-derived CDR1 and CDR2 are SGHNT and YYREEE (reference sequence). The CDR3 contains 15 residues. CDR3 bases: TGTGCCAGCAGCTCAGGGACAAAGATGAACACTGAAGCTTTCTTT. This encodes CASSSGTKMNTEAFF.

As regards this clonotype: With a much larger clone just one base away, this may be a read error. The rearrangement uses TRBV28 and TRBJ2-3, with D possibly matching TRBD1 (6 bases). The CDR3 extends over 14 amino acids. The ends were cut back, 5 bases at V and 4 bases at J, with 13 bases in the middle. Germline V gene data show CDR1 as MDHEN and CDR2 as SYDVKM. CDR3 sequence (DNA): TGTGCCAGCAGTGTGTCAACAGGGTCAGATACGCAGTATTTT. Amino acids: CASSVSTGSDTQYF.

The table lists this clonotype with a few counts. V gene TRBV5-6 combines with J gene TRBJ1-4; TRBD1 is a possible D gene (5 bases). V gave up 3 bases and J gave up 0 bases, with 12 bases separating them. This CDR3 is built from 16 residues. Germline CDR1 reads SGHDT; CDR2 reads YYEEEE. The CDR3 spells CASSSQTAATNEKLFF. The CDR3, as DNA: TGTGCCAGCAGCTCGCAGACAGCCGCAACTAATGAAAAACTGTTTTTT.

The rearrangement joins TRBV4-1 to TRBJ2-5, with 8 bases that match TRBD2. This CDR3 comprises 15 residues. V lost 4 bases to trimming and J lost 5 bases; unmatched junction nucleotides: 9. Germline CDR1 MGHRA, CDR2 YSYEKL. The CDR3 DNA reads as TGCGCCAGCAGCCCGTTGGGCGGGGGGAAGGAGACCCAGTACTTC. Protein: CASSPLGGGKETQYF.

Only a few counts were recorded for this clonotype. The chain is built from TRBV2 and TRBJ1-5, with 8 nucleotides matching TRBD1. The ends lost 4 bases at V and 5 bases at J; junction bases unmatched: 4. CDR3 length equals 14 residues. The germline V gene encodes CDR1 SNHLY and CDR2 FYNNEI. The CDR3 loop reads CASSGQGLDQPQHF. The CDR3 bases are TGTGCCAGCAGTGGACAGGGGCTTGATCAGCCCCAGCATTTT.

This clonotype was recorded at least ten times. The junction does not match germline at one end; this may be a read error. The chain combines TRBV5-1 with TRBJ1-2; D may be TRBD1 (6 bases). The germline gives CDR1 SGHRS, CDR2 YFSETQ. This CDR3 region has 14 residues. In DNA, the CDR3 is TGTGCCAGCAGTCTGGACAGAAGTAACTATGGCTACACCTTC. This codes for CASSLDRSNYGYTF.

A remark on this clonotype: A read error may be the cause here, since a much bigger clone is one base away. The V call is TRBV24-1, the J call TRBJ2-3; no clear D gene. V dropped 12 bases and J dropped 1 base, with 19 bases sitting between them. Germline V gives CDR1 KGHDR, CDR2 SFDVKD. CDR3 length equals 15 residues. The CDR3 nucleotides read TGTGCCGCCACCACCTCGGATGGACGCACAGATACGCAGTATTTT. Protein product: CAATTSDGRTDTQYF.

This chain links TRBV20-1 with TRBJ1-1; tentative D call: TRBD1 (6 bases). Trimming pared 5 bases from V and 0 bases from J, leaving 22 bases between. CDR3 length: 17 amino acids. The germline CDR1 and CDR2 sequences are DFQATT and SNEGSKA (reference sequence). The CDR3 bases are TGCAGTGCTGGAGGGGGGCGAGGGGAAATGGTGAACACTGAAGCTTTCTTT. It yields the protein CSAGGGRGEMVNTEAFF.

This clonotype was detected a few times. The rearrangement joins TRBV29-1 to TRBJ2-3; perhaps TRBD1 as D (5 bases). Trimming shortened V by 6 bases and J by 4 bases, and 14 bases separated the two germline ends. Germline CDR1 and CDR2: SQVTM and ANQGSEA. CDR3 length equals 13 residues. The DNA of the CDR3 is TGCAGCGTGGTAGGGGTTCAGGCAGATACGCAGTATTTT. As protein: CSVVGVQADTQYF.